The T cell receptor beta chain described here comes from a study of neurological immune-mediated disorders. Study-wide results and caveats: One related-CDR3 cluster, which may be a signature, held the repertoires of 18 of 34 multiple sclerosis patients after phylogenetic grouping.

As for the cDNA, it was generated by 5'RACE with 10-nucleotide random UMIs. TCRdb re-derived calls from the 5' RACE reads in MiXCR, one entry per CDR3 protein. The profile covers 110,000 or so distinct CDR3 sequences, with more than 2.5% appearing a single time and over 1% taken by the ten largest. This clonotype was counted at least ten times. The antigen is undetermined. This clonotype was obtained from a woman under 40 with multiple sclerosis. The source material was PBMCs.

The CDR3 DNA is TGTGCCAGCGGGAGCTTAACTTTCTCTGGGGCCAACGTCCTGACTTTC. It specifies CASGSLTFSGANVLTF. The V gene is TRBV12-3 or TRBV12-4, the J gene TRBJ2-6, with D possibly being TRBD2 (5 bases). The CDR3 loop spans 16 amino acids. Trimming took off 8 bases at V and 0 bases at J, with 14 bases between the two ends.